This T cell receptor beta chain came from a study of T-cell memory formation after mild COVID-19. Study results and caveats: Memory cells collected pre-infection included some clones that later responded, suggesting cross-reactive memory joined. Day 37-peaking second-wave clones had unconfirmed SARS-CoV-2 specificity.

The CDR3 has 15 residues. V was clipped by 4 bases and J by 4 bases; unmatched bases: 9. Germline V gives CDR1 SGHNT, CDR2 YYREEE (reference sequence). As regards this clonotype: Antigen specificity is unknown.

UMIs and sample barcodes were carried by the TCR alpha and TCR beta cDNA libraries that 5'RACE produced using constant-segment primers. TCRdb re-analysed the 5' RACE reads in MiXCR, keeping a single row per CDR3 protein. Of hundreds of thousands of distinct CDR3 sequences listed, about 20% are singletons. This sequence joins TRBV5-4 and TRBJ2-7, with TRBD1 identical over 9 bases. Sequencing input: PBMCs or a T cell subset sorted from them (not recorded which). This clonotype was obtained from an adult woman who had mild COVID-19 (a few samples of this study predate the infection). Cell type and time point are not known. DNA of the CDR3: TGTGCCAGCAGCGTCTCCGGGACAGGGACATACGAGCAGTACTTC. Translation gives CASSVSGTGTYEQYF.